This TCR beta chain came from a study of blood T cell repertoires in COVID-19. Study background: Acute and convalescent COVID-19 specimens originated in the United States, Italy and Spain. Sample material is recorded as cDNA or gDNA derived from T cells, B-cell-depleted T cells, or PBMCs.

The CDR3 consists of 13 residues. The V gene's germline CDR1 is SGHNT and CDR2 YENEEA. Trimming removed 8 bases at V and 6 bases at J, with 14 bases between. In the original processing: Researchers report that nucleated cell counts were estimated from reference gene primer amplification. Clones were sequenced by immunoSEQ multiplex PCR, and TCRdb holds only the in-frame ones, with some missing. D and trimming were read from the DNA, whereas the V and J calls and clone size are those reported in that table. The table lists fewer than 120,000 clones, over 60% of them singletons. The sequence was obtained from an elderly woman with acute or convalescent COVID-19. The chain recombines TRBV11-3 with TRBJ2-1; D might be TRBD1 (6 bases). Sequenced input: peripheral blood. In DNA form, the CDR3 reads TGTGCCAGCGGAAGAACAGGGTCCAATGAGCAGTTCTTC. It yields the protein CASGRTGSNEQFF.